The present T cell receptor beta chain was sequenced within a study of T cell repertoires in cytomegalovirus infection. Study results and caveats: HLA-C-restricted, CMV-specific TCR beta clonotypes were dominant ex vivo.

Germline V gene lookup returns CDR1 DFQATT and CDR2 SNEGSKA (reference sequence). J was trimmed by 0 bases and V by 0 bases; bases with no gene match: 9. The CDR3 runs 17 residues. TCRdb re-analysed the reads in MiXCR, keeping a single row per CDR3 protein. The data show 100,000 or so distinct CDR3 sequences, more than 15% seen once. This clonotype occurred a few times. What it binds is not known. The clonotype was recovered from a human donor in good health (CMV status not recorded). Some clones in this sample may be carry-over from other donors' samples. The chain is built from TRBV20-1 and TRBJ2-5; 8 nucleotides agree with TRBD2. Sequencing was performed on PBMCs. The CDR3 region is CSARDMGTGGDQETQYF. DNA of the CDR3: TGCAGTGCTAGAGATATGGGTACGGGGGGGGACCAAGAGACCCAGTACTTC.